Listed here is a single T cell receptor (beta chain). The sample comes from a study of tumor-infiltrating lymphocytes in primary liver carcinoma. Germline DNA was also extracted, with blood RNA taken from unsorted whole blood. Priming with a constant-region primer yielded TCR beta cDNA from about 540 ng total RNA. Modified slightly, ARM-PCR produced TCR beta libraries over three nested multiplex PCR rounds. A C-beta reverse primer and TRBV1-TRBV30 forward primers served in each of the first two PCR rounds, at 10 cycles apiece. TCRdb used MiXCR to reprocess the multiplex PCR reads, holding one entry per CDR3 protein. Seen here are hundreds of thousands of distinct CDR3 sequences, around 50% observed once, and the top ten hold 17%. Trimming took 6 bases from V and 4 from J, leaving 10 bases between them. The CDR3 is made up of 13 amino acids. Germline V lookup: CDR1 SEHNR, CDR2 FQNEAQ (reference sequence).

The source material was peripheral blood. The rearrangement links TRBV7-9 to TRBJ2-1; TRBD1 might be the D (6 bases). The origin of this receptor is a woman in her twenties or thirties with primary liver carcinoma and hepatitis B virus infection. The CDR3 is CASSKQGYNEQFF. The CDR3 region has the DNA TGTGCCAGCAGTAAACAGGGTTACAATGAGCAGTTCTTC. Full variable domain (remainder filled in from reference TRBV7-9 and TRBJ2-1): DTGVSQNPRHKITKRGQNVTFRCDPISEHNRLYWYRQTLGQGPEFLTYFQNEAQLEKSRLLSDRFSAERPKGSFSTLEIQRTEQGDSAMYLCASSKQGYNEQFFGPGTRLTVL.